Following are 26 T cell receptor beta chains from one sample sequenced in a study of CD8 T cells in ankylosing spondylitis. TCRdb passed the 5' RACE reads through MiXCR, listing each CDR3 protein once. Of 100,000 to 150,000 distinct CDR3 sequences listed, approximately 6.8% are singletons. The specimen sequenced was blood, either unsorted or a sorted T cell fraction (not recorded which). These receptors were obtained from a male donor with ankylosing spondylitis or in good health (not recorded which).

CDR3 DNA sequence: TGTGCCAGCTCACCACCGACTGTAAGGGCCGGGGAGCTGTTTTTT. This gives the protein CASSPPTVRAGELFF. This sequence joins TRBV18 and TRBJ2-2; D unclear. From germline, CDR1 is KGHSH and CDR2 LQKENI. The CDR3 contains 15 residues. V lost 0 bases and J 6 bases, leaving 11 bases between the germline ends. Variable domain in full (rest from reference TRBV18 and TRBJ2-2): NAGVMQNPRHLVRRRGQEARLRCSPMKGHSHVYWYRQLPEEGLKFMVYLQKENIIDESGMPKERFSAEFPKEGPSILRIQQVVRGDSAAYFCASSPPTVRAGELFFGEGSRLTVL.

This clonotype was recorded at least ten times. The gene calls are TRBV18 and TRBJ1-6, with D uncertain. The CDR3 consists of 13 residues. The germline CDR1 and CDR2 sequences are KGHSH and LQKENI. V was cut by 6 bases and J by 6 bases, with 9 bases left in between. This CDR3 reads CASSRGGNSPLHF. CDR3 bases: TGTGCCAGCTCGCGGGGTGGTAATTCACCCCTCCACTTT. The full variable domain, rest sourced from reference TRBV18 and TRBJ1-6, is NAGVMQNPRHLVRRRGQEARLRCSPMKGHSHVYWYRQLPEEGLKFMVYLQKENIIDESGMPKERFSAEFPKEGPSILRIQQVVRGDSAAYFCASSRGGNSPLHFGNGTRLTVT.

In this sample, this clonotype turned up many times. The J gene is TRBJ2-7, the V gene TRBV20-1; 11 nucleotides line up with TRBD2. With 2 bases clipped from V and 3 bases from J, the junction kept 3 bases outside the gene matches. Germline V lookup: CDR1 DFQATT, CDR2 SNEGSKA (reference sequence). The CDR3 is 14 amino acids. CDR3 sequence (DNA): TGCAGTGCTAGAAGGACTAGCGGGTACTACGAGCAGTACTTC. It is translated as CSARRTSGYYEQYF.

This clonotype has ten or more counts. The chain has TRBV29-1 and TRBJ2-1; 11 bases agree with TRBD2. This CDR3 spans 15 amino acids. The germline CDR1 and CDR2 sequences are SQVTM and ANQGSEA. Trimming took 4 bases from V and 5 from J; bases not matched to a gene: 7. Here the CDR3 DNA reads TGCAGCGTTGCCCGAAGACTAGCGGGGAACAATGAGCAGTTCTTC. Amino acid sequence: CSVARRLAGNNEQFF.

There are many counts of this clonotype. This chain uses TRBV4-1 with TRBJ2-4; D is possibly TRBD2 (5 bases). Germline V gene sequence: CDR1 MGHRA, CDR2 YSYEKL. V was shortened by 4 bases and J by 7 bases, with 23 bases between the two germline ends. The CDR3 loop spans 17 amino acids. This CDR3 is CASSLEPGPFRGNIQYF. DNA of the CDR3: TGCGCCAGCAGCCTAGAGCCCGGACCGTTTAGAGGGAACATTCAGTACTTC.

This clonotype was counted a few times. This chain links TRBV11-1 with TRBJ2-3, with 16 bases matching TRBD2. The length of the CDR3 is 20 residues. The ends lost 4 bases at V and 2 bases at J; junction bases unmatched: 12. Germline-derived CDR1 and CDR2 are SGHAT and FQDESV (reference sequence). The CDR3 region is CASSSTGTSGRVGTTDTQYF. Written as DNA, the CDR3 is TGTGCCAGCAGCTCAACCGGGACTAGCGGGAGGGTTGGGACCACAGATACGCAGTATTTT.

This clonotype was detected ten times or more. The chain couples TRBV5-1 to TRBJ2-1; D unclear. Deletions cut 5 bases from V and 7 bases from J, with 13 bases between. The CDR3 contains 13 residues. Germline V CDR1 and CDR2: SGHRS, YFSETQ. The CDR3 DNA reads TGCGCCAGCAGACGGACGGTGATAAATGAGCAGTTCTTC. Its protein product is CASRRTVINEQFF.

This chain links TRBV7-6 with TRBJ1-2; tentatively, D is TRBD1 (6 bases). CDR1 and CDR2 from the germline V gene are SGHVS and FNYEAQ. V lost 0 bases to trimming and J lost 5 bases, with 16 bases between them. The CDR3 contains 16 residues. CDR3 DNA sequence: TGTGCCAGCAGCTTAGCCCCCCAGGGGCAGAATTATGGCTACACCTTC. As protein: CASSLAPQGQNYGYTF.

This clonotype was detected ten times or more. V usage is TRBV5-1 and J usage is TRBJ2-3, with 8 bases fitting TRBD1. Germline CDR1 and CDR2: SGHRS and YFSETQ. V gave up 4 bases and J gave up 5 bases; unmatched junction bases: 9. There are 15 residues in the CDR3. The CDR3 loop is CASSRGQGGKDTQYF. The CDR3 DNA is TGCGCCAGCAGCCGTGGACAGGGAGGAAAAGATACGCAGTATTTT. The full variable domain, rest sourced from reference TRBV5-1 and TRBJ2-3, is KAGVTQTPRYLIKTRGQQVTLSCSPISGHRSVSWYQQTPGQGLQFLFEYFSETQRNKGNFPGRFSGRQFSNSRSEMNVSTLELGDSALYLCASSRGQGGKDTQYFGPGTRLTVL.

This clonotype was found many times. The DNA of the CDR3 is TGTGCCATCAGTGAGTCACGGGGAGGGCCCGACGAGCAGTACTTC. It translates to CAISESRGGPDEQYF. The J gene is TRBJ2-7, the V gene TRBV10-3, with TRBD2 matching 7 bases. Germline V gives CDR1 ENHRY, CDR2 SYGVKD. CDR3 length: 15 residues. V was pared by 0 bases and J by 5 bases, with 7 bases of the junction left unmatched.

This clonotype was observed at least ten times. The V call is TRBV10-3, the J call TRBJ2-5, with 8 bases fitting TRBD1. The germline gives CDR1 ENHRY, CDR2 SYGVKD. V lost 4 bases, J lost 3 bases, and 10 bases stayed unmatched. The CDR3 has 16 amino acids. DNA of the CDR3: TGTGCCATCAGTGGGTTCGGACAGGGAGCCGAAGAGACCCAGTACTTC. This encodes CAISGFGQGAEETQYF.

This clonotype was counted a few times. V usage is TRBV28 and J usage is TRBJ1-4; possible D gene TRBD1, 5 bases. This CDR3 is 15 amino acids long. Germline V lookup: CDR1 MDHEN, CDR2 SYDVKM. V was pared by 6 bases and J by 0 bases, with 11 bases between. CDR3 loop: CASRGPTPTNEKLFF. CDR3 bases: TGTGCCAGCAGGGGGCCGACACCAACTAATGAAAAACTGTTTTTT. Supplemented by reference TRBV28 and TRBJ1-4, the full variable domain reads DVKVTQSSRYLVKRTGEKVFLECVQDMDHENMFWYRQDPGLGLRLIYFSYDVKMKEKGDIPEGYSVSREKKERFSLILESASTNQTSMYLCASRGPTPTNEKLFFGSGTQLSVL.

This clonotype occurred many times. The CDR3 DNA follows: TGTGCCAGCAGCCGGGGACGTTTCACAGATACGCAGTATTTT. Translated: CASSRGRFTDTQYF. The J gene is TRBJ2-3, the V gene TRBV5-6; the D call may be TRBD1 or TRBD2 (5 bases each). The germline V gene has CDR1 SGHDT and CDR2 YYEEEE. Trimming pared 4 bases from V and 2 bases from J, leaving 11 bases between. The length of the CDR3 is 14 residues.

About this clonotype: This may stem from a read error, because a much larger clone lies one nucleotide away. The chain couples TRBV20-1 to TRBJ2-5, with D possibly being TRBD2 (6 bases). V lost 3 bases and J lost 3, with 11 bases in between. Looked up from germline, CDR1 is DFQATT and CDR2 is SNEGSKA (reference sequence). The CDR3 consists of 13 residues. CDR3 sequence: CSASPGTEETQYF. CDR3 DNA sequence: TGCAGTGCTAGTCCCGGGACTGAAGAGACCCAGTACTTC.

This clonotype was counted at least ten times. An end of the junction differs from the germline gene, which may be a read error. The chain is built from TRBV11-1 and TRBJ2-1; 12 bases map to TRBD2. The CDR3 is made up of 19 amino acids. Germline CDR1 and CDR2: SGHAT and FQDESV (reference sequence). Written as DNA, the CDR3 is TGTGCCAGCAGCCTAGCGGGAGGGCTCTCCCGTCTAAAATACAATGAGCAGTTCTTC. Protein sequence: CASSLAGGLSRLKYNEQFF.

This clonotype was recorded many times. The chain couples TRBV10-3 to TRBJ2-7; D gene unclear. V was trimmed by 1 base and J by 3 bases, leaving 13 bases between them. This CDR3 is 15 amino acids long. CDR1 ENHRY and CDR2 SYGVKD come from the germline V gene. Here the CDR3 reads CAISEYGSPGYEQYF. CDR3 bases: TGTGCCATCAGTGAGTACGGGTCTCCTGGCTACGAGCAGTACTTC.

There are many counts of this clonotype. The CDR3: CASSPGQGRYEQYF. The CDR3 coding sequence is TGTGCCAGCAGTCCCGGACAGGGAAGGTACGAGCAGTACTTC. The V call is TRBV6-1, the J call TRBJ2-7; 8 bases are shared with TRBD1. Per germline, CDR1 MNHNS and CDR2 SASEGT. J lost 4 bases, V lost 5 bases, and 7 bases had no gene match. The CDR3 has 14 residues.

This clonotype was found many times. The gene calls are TRBV5-1 and TRBJ2-1; 15 nucleotides agree with TRBD2. The germline gives CDR1 SGHRS, CDR2 YFSETQ. CDR3 length equals 16 residues. The V segment lost 6 bases and the J segment 10 bases; nucleotides outside the gene matches: 11. CDR3 bases: TGCGCCAGCATCCTGGCTGGGACTAGCGGGAGGCCAGAGCAGTTCTTC. Its protein is CASILAGTSGRPEQFF.

Turning to this clonotype: This may come from a read error, since a much larger clone is one base off. V usage is TRBV7-3 and J usage is TRBJ2-3; D might be TRBD1 (5 bases). The CDR3 has 14 residues. Germline V gene data show CDR1 as SGHTA and CDR2 as FQGTGA. The CDR3 bases are TGTTCCAGCAGCGCCGACAGAAGCACAGATACGCAGTATTTT. It yields the protein CSSSADRSTDTQYF.

In DNA form, the CDR3 reads TGTGCCTCCTGCCATGAGGGACTAGCGGGACTCTCCTACAATGAGCAGTTCTTC. Translated, it gives CASCHEGLAGLSYNEQFF. The gene calls are TRBV3-2 and TRBJ2-1; the DNA was not compared with TRBD2, the D call given in the table. TRBV3-2 is a documented pseudogene. This CDR3 region has 18 residues.

CDR3 sequence reads: CASRQPGQTYNEQFF. CDR3 nucleotide sequence: TGTGCCAGCAGACAACCGGGACAGACCTACAATGAGCAGTTCTTC. This rearrangement joins TRBV5-5 to TRBJ2-1, with TRBD1 identical over 7 bases. Per the germline V gene, CDR1 is SGHKS and CDR2 is YYEKEE (reference sequence). This CDR3 spans 15 amino acids. Trimming cost V 5 bases and J 2 bases; bases outside gene matches: 7.

The table lists this clonotype with many counts. The V call is TRBV29-1, the J call TRBJ1-1, with D maybe TRBD1 (6 bases). CDR3 length: 15 residues. Trimming removed 5 bases from V and 5 bases from J, with 21 bases in between. Germline V gene sequence: CDR1 SQVTM, CDR2 ANQGSEA. CDR3 region: CSVRAGDLRWTEAFF. The CDR3 coding sequence is TGCAGCGTTCGGGCAGGGGACTTGCGTTGGACTGAAGCTTTCTTT.

This clonotype was detected once. This chain joins TRBV5-1 and TRBJ1-3; D might be TRBD1 (6 bases). Germline loops: CDR1 SGHRS, CDR2 YFSETQ. This CDR3 contains 14 residues. Trimming took 3 bases from V and 4 from J, leaving 11 bases between them. The CDR3 here is CASSSGAYGNTIYF. CDR3 nucleotides: TGCGCCAGCAGCTCAGGGGCGTACGGAAACACCATATATTTT.

This clonotype has ten or more counts. The V and J genes are TRBV19 and TRBJ2-1; the D gene is possibly TRBD1 (6 bases). V was trimmed by 6 bases and J by 8 bases, leaving 14 bases between them. Germline V lookup: CDR1 LNHDA, CDR2 SQIVND (reference sequence). The CDR3 length is 13 residues. CDR3 sequence: CASRKQGWDEQFF. DNA of the CDR3: TGTGCCAGTAGAAAGCAGGGGTGGGATGAGCAGTTCTTC.

This clonotype came up many times. The chain is built from TRBV5-1 and TRBJ1-3; tentative D call: TRBD1 (6 bases). This CDR3 is built from 16 residues. V was shortened by 0 bases and J by 4 bases, with 14 bases between the two germline ends. From germline, CDR1 is SGHRS and CDR2 YFSETQ. DNA of the CDR3: TGCGCCAGCAGCTTGGCCTTTGTGGGGGCCGGAAACACCATATATTTT. This translates into CASSLAFVGAGNTIYF.

This clonotype appeared many times. CDR3 sequence reads: CASSLREPGGDTQYF. DNA of the CDR3: TGTGCCAGCAGTTTACGAGAGCCAGGGGGAGATACGCAGTATTTT. The chain is built from TRBV28 and TRBJ2-3, with TRBD1 identical over 7 bases. V lost 2 bases to trimming and J lost 5 bases; unmatched junction nucleotides: 7. Germline V CDR1 and CDR2: MDHEN, SYDVKM. The CDR3 has 15 residues.